This T cell receptor (beta chain) comes out of a study of blood T cell repertoires in COVID-19. Using immunoSEQ multiplex PCR, the repertoire was profiled, and TCRdb retains in-frame clones only, with some absent. The sample has 200,000 to 250,000 clones, about 82% seen once. Germline values: CDR1 SGHTS, CDR2 YDEGEE. The V end lost 0 bases, the J end lost 0 bases, and 7 bases lay between the germline ends. The CDR3 length is 15 residues. The J gene is TRBJ1-5, the V gene TRBV5-8; D is undetermined. The clonotype originates from a woman aged 50 to 65 with acute COVID-19. The specimen sequenced was PBMCs or T cells enriched from blood (not recorded which). The CDR3, as DNA: TGTGCCAGCAGCTTGGACATCACTAGCAATCAGCCCCAGCATTTT. Translation gives CASSLDITSNQPQHF.